This paragraph covers one T cell receptor (beta chain) sequence. The antigen remains unidentified. The source of the sample is a study of cytomegalovirus exposure and HLA in healthy donors. Overall study: The approximately 670 first-cohort repertoires and the 130 or so validation repertoires shared the same platform, a later analysis reported. Study observations and caveats: It was found in a later analysis that first-cohort TCR clusters tended to co-occur in the 90 to 150 validation repertoires. The study flagged approximately 180 TCR beta chains as cytomegalovirus-associated. Per published reports, the classifier diagnosed cytomegalovirus status with high specificity and sensitivity.

The assay was immunoSEQ multiplex PCR, and TCRdb's table has in-frame clones only and misses some. Altogether about 160,000 clones are present, approximately 89% being singletons, with the ten largest covering over 9%. The CDR3 covers 16 residues. Germline V gene data show CDR1 as LNHDA and CDR2 as SQIVND (reference sequence). V gave up 7 bases and J gave up 0 bases; unmatched junction bases: 8. The chain carries TRBV19 and TRBJ2-1; TRBD1 agrees at 8 bases. The sequenced material came from PBMCs. The clonotype originates from a woman under 30 in good health and CMV-seropositive. This CDR3 is CASTADGQGSYNEQFF. CDR3 DNA: TGTGCCAGTACCGCCGACGGACAGGGCTCCTACAATGAGCAGTTCTTC.